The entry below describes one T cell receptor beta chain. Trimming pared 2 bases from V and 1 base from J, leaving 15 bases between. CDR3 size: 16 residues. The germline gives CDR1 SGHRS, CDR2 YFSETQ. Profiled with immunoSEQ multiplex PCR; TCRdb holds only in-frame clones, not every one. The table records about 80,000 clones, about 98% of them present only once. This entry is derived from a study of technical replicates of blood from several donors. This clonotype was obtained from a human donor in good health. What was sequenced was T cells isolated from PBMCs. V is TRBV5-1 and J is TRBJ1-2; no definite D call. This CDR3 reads CASSFNPPGGNYGYTF. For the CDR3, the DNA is TGCGCCAGCAGCTTCAACCCCCCAGGAGGTAACTATGGCTACACCTTC.